The clone carrying this T cell receptor beta chain was counted many times. Its target is not known. This entry comes from a study of Graves' ophthalmopathy and Graves' hyperthyroidism. General study results and limits: Sensitivity of approximately 88% and specificity of about 84% were achieved when a 13-signature model separated ophthalmopathy from stable hyperthyroidism.

With a duration under 3 months, ophthalmopathy in the donors showed moderate-to-severe activity, CAS ≥3 and NOSPECS ≥4. Researchers took RNA transcripts and amplified TCR beta CDR3 regions from them. The authors performed first-round RT-PCR with HTBI primers and then a second-round multiplex PCR. TCRdb processed the multiplex PCR reads anew with MiXCR; each CDR3 protein has one entry. Of tens of thousands of distinct CDR3 sequences listed, roughly 46% are singletons. The sequencing sample was made of peripheral blood. The origin of this receptor is an adult woman with Graves' ophthalmopathy.

DNA for the CDR3: TGTGCCAGCAGTTTATGGTCACCCCTCCACTTT. This encodes CASSLWSPLHF. The genes are TRBV28 and TRBJ1-6; D is uncertain. Trimming stripped 0 bases from V and 10 bases from J, with 1 base between. The CDR3 is 11 amino acids. Germline V CDR1 and CDR2: MDHEN, SYDVKM.